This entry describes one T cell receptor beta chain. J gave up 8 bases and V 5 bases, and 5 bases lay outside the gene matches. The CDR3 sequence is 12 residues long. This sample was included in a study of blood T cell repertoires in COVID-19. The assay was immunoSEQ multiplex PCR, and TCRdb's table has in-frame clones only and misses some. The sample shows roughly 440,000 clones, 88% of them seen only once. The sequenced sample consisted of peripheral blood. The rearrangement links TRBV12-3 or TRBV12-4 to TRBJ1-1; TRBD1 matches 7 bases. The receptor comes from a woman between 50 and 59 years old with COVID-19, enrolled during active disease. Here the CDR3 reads CASSRGQAEAFF. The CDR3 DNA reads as TGTGCCAGCAGTCGAGGACAGGCCGAAGCTTTCTTT.